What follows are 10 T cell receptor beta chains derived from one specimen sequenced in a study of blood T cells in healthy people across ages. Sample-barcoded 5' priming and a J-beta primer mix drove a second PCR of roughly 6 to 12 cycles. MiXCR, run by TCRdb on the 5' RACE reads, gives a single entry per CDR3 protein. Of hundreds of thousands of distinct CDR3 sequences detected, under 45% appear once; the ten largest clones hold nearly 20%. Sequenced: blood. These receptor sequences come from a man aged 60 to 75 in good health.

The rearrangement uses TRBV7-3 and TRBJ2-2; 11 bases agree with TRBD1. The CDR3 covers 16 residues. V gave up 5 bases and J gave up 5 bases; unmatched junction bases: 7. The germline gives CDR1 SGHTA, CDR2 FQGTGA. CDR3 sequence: CASSTAGQGVTGELFF. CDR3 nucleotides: TGTGCCAGCAGCACCGCGGGACAGGGGGTGACCGGGGAGCTGTTTTTT.

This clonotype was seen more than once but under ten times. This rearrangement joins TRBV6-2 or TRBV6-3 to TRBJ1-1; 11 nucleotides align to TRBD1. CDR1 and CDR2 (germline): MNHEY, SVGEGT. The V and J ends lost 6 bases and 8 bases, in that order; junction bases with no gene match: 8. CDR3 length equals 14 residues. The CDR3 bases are TGTGCCAGCAGACACGGACAGGGGGCCTCCGAAGCTTTCTTT. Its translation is CASRHGQGASEAFF.

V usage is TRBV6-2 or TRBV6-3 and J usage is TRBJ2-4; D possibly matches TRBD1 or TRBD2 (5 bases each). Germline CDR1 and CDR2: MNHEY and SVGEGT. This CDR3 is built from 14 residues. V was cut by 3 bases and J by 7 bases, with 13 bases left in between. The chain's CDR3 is CASSYGQRGNIQYF. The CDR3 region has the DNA TGTGCCAGCAGTTATGGGCAGAGGGGTAACATTCAGTACTTC.

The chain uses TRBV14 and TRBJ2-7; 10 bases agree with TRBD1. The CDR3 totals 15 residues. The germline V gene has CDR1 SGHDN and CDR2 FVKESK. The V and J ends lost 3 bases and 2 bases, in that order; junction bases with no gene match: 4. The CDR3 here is CASSQGQGITYEQYF. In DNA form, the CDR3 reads TGTGCCAGCAGCCAGGGACAGGGGATAACCTACGAGCAGTACTTC.

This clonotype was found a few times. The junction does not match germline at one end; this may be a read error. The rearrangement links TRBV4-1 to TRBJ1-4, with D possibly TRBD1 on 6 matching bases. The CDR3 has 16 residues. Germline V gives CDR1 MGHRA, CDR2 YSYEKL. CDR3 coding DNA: TGCGTCAGCAGCCAAGCGAGAGGACAGACTAATGAAAAACTGTTTTTT. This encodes CVSSQARGQTNEKLFF.

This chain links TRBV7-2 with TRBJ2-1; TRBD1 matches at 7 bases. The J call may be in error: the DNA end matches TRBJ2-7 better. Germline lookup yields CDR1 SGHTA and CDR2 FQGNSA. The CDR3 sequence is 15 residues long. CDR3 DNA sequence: TGTGCCAGCAGCTCGCTGGGACAGCGCTACAATGAGCAGTACTTC. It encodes CASSSLGQRYNEQYF.

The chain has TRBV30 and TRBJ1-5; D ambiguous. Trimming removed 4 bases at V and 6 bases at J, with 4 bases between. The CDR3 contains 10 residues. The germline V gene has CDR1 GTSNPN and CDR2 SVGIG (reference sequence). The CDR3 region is CAWIGQPQHF. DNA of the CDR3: TGTGCCTGGATAGGTCAGCCCCAGCATTTT.

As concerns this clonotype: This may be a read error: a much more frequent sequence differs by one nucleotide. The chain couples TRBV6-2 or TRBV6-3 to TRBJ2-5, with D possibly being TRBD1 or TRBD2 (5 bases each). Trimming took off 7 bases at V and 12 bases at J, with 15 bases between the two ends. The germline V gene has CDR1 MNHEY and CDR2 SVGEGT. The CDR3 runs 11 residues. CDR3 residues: CASTTGRGKYF. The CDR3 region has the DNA TGTGCCAGCACCACGGGAAGGGGCAAGTACTTC.

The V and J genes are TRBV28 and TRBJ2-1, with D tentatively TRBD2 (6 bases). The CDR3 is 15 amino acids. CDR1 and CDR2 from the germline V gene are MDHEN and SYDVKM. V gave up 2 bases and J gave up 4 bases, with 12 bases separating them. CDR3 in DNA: TGTGCCAGCAGTTTAACGCCGGGGGTGTACAATGAGCAGTTCTTC. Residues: CASSLTPGVYNEQFF.

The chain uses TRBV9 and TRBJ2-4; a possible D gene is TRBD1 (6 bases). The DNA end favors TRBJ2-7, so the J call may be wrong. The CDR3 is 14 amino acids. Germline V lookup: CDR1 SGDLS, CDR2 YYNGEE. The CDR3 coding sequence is TGTGCCAGCAGCGCGGACAGAAACGTCGACGAGCAGTACTTC. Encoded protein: CASSADRNVDEQYF.